A selection of T cell receptor beta chains follows, all from one sample in a study of liver allograft versus peripheral blood T cells. TCRdb ran MiXCR on the reads and lists one entry per CDR3 protein. The sample has about 14,000 distinct CDR3 sequences; approximately 22% are singletons. The source of these receptors is a human patient who had a liver transplant. The T cells may come from the graft donor. CDR3s include the opening cysteine and the closing phenylalanine or tryptophan. D genes are given only for firm matches. The size of a clone is reported for some rows only, either as once, few or many, or as a class for expanded clones.

DNA: TGTGCCAGCAGCGTCGGGTGGAGCTCCTATAATTCACCCCTCCACTTT; CDR3: CASSVGWSSYNSPLHF; length: 16; size: few; J: TRBJ1-6; V: TRBV9; D: .
DNA: TGTGCCAGTAGTATCGGAATGGGACAATCGCGAATTGAAGCTTTCTTT; CDR3: CASSIGMGQSRIEAFF; length: 16; size: medium-sized; J: TRBJ1-1; V: TRBV19; D: .
DNA: TGTGCCAGCAGTTACGTTGGGCGCCCGAACACTGAAGCTTTCTTT; CDR3: CASSYVGRPNTEAFF; length: 15; size: many; J: TRBJ1-1; V: TRBV6-5; D: .
DNA: TGTGCCACTGGACAGACCTCTGGAAACACCATATATTTT; CDR3: CATGQTSGNTIYF; length: 13; size: few; J: TRBJ1-3; V: TRBV19; D: .
DNA: TGTGCCAGCAGCTTGGGCAGGTCGGCCGAGCAGTACTTC; CDR3: CASSLGRSAEQYF; length: 13; size: few; J: TRBJ2-7; V: TRBV7-2; D: .
DNA: TGTGCCACCAGATTGACAGGCGACTCCTTTGGAAACACCATATATTTT; CDR3: CATRLTGDSFGNTIYF; length: 16; size: .; J: TRBJ1-3; V: TRBV15; D: .
DNA: TGTGCCAGCAGTCCCGGGACAGGGGCACAGCCCCAGCATTTT; CDR3: CASSPGTGAQPQHF; length: 14; size: medium-sized; J: TRBJ1-5; V: TRBV6-2/TRBV6-3; D: TRBD1
DNA: TGTGCCATCACGGGGGGAGAGGGACAGCCCCAGCATTTT; CDR3: CAITGGEGQPQHF; length: 13; size: few; J: TRBJ1-5; V: TRBV10-3; D: .
DNA: TGTGCCAGCACCCCAGCGGGGGGCCCCTACAATGAGCAGTTCTTC; CDR3: CASTPAGGPYNEQFF; length: 15; size: .; J: TRBJ2-1; V: TRBV7-9; D: TRBD2
DNA: TGTGCTAGTGGTTTGGGCACAGAGAACTATGGCTACACCTTC; CDR3: CASGLGTENYGYTF; length: 14; size: .; J: TRBJ1-2; V: TRBV12-5; D: .
DNA: TGCGCCAGCAGTGGCCCCGGGACAGGGGGTCGGACTGAAGCTTTCTTT; CDR3: CASSGPGTGGRTEAFF; length: 16; size: few; J: TRBJ1-1; V: TRBV10-1; D: TRBD1
DNA: TGTGCCAGCATTCGACAGGGGTCGAATGAGCAGTTCTTC; CDR3: CASIRQGSNEQFF; length: 13; size: .; J: TRBJ2-1; V: TRBV6-1; D: TRBD1
DNA: TGTGCCAGCAGCTTGATGGGGGGGCCCGGTGAAGCTTTCTTT; CDR3: CASSLMGGPGEAFF; length: 14; size: medium-sized; J: TRBJ1-1; V: TRBV7-2; D: .
DNA: TGTGCCATCAGTGAGTTGCAAAGGGAGGGAAGGGCGACCCAGTACTTC; CDR3: CAISELQREGRATQYF; length: 16; size: few; J: TRBJ2-5; V: TRBV10-3; D: TRBD2
DNA: TGTGCCAGCAACGGGGGACCTAGGGTGGGTGATACGCAGTATTTT; CDR3: CASNGGPRVGDTQYF; length: 15; size: .; J: TRBJ2-3; V: TRBV6-2/TRBV6-3; D: .
DNA: TGTGCCAGCAGCCAGGACAGGCTCTCTGGAAACACCATATATTTT; CDR3: CASSQDRLSGNTIYF; length: 15; size: once; J: TRBJ1-3; V: TRBV7-2; D: TRBD1
DNA: TGTGCCAGCAGCCAATCCCCGGCCAGGCTTTATGGCTACACCTTC; CDR3: CASSQSPARLYGYTF; length: 15; size: few; J: TRBJ1-2; V: TRBV3-1; D: .
DNA: TGTGCCAGCTCACCACGGGCGTTTACTGAAGCTTTCTTT; CDR3: CASSPRAFTEAFF; length: 13; size: medium-sized; J: TRBJ1-1; V: TRBV18; D: .
DNA: TGTGCCAGCACCCCGGACAGTTACAATGAGCAGTTCTTC; CDR3: CASTPDSYNEQFF; length: 13; size: many; J: TRBJ2-1; V: TRBV6-2/TRBV6-3; D: .
DNA: TGTGCCAGCAGCCTATCTGCAACTAATGAAAAACTGTTTTTT; CDR3: CASSLSATNEKLFF; length: 14; size: .; J: TRBJ1-4; V: TRBV7-2; D: .
DNA: TGTGCCAGCTCACCACGCGACACCGGGGAGCTGTTTTTT; CDR3: CASSPRDTGELFF; length: 13; size: few; J: TRBJ2-2; V: TRBV18; D: .
DNA: TGTGCCAGCAGTTTATCAACTAACACTGAAGCTTTCTTT; CDR3: CASSLSTNTEAFF; length: 13; size: medium-sized; J: TRBJ1-1; V: TRBV6-6; D: .
DNA: TGTGCCAGCAGGCCGCAGGGGATGCGGCGGTACACTGAAGCTTTCTTT; CDR3: CASRPQGMRRYTEAFF; length: 16; size: .; J: TRBJ1-1; V: TRBV6-5; D: .
DNA: TGTGCCAGCAGCTTAGAGGGGGCTACAGATACGCAGTATTTT; CDR3: CASSLEGATDTQYF; length: 14; size: .; J: TRBJ2-3; V: TRBV13; D: TRBD1
DNA: TGTGCCAGCAGCCGGGACTCGTATGGCTACACCTTC; CDR3: CASSRDSYGYTF; length: 12; size: medium-sized; J: TRBJ1-2; V: TRBV16; D: .